This is a list of T cell receptor beta chains from one sample in a study of cytotoxic CD8 clonotypes in ibrutinib-treated CLL. Assay: immunoSEQ multiplex PCR; the TCRdb copy retains only in-frame clones and omits some. The sample records approximately 130,000 clones, about 85% being singletons. This specimen consisted of PBMCs, obtained after 24 months of ibrutinib treatment. The receptors shown here come from a human donor with chronic lymphocytic leukemia. The CDR3 runs from the conserved cysteine through the conserved F or W. A D gene is named only where the DNA matches it firmly. Expanded clones are given a class, and other clones once, few, many or no size at all.

cdr3_aa: CASSELGTDTQYF; cdr3_nt: TGCGCCAGCAGTGAACTTGGCACAGATACGCAGTATTTT; clone_size: .; v_call: TRBV5-1; j_call: TRBJ2-3; d_call: .
cdr3_aa: CASSFYETQNTGELFF; cdr3_nt: TGTGCCAGCAGCTTTTATGAGACACAGAACACCGGGGAGCTGTTTTTT; clone_size: .; v_call: TRBV7-2; j_call: TRBJ2-2; d_call: .
cdr3_aa: CASRRDASNQPQHF; cdr3_nt: TGTGCCAGCAGAAGGGACGCCAGCAATCAGCCCCAGCATTTT; clone_size: .; v_call: TRBV28; j_call: TRBJ1-5; d_call: .
cdr3_aa: CASSQVIGGEAFF; cdr3_nt: TGTGCCAGCAGCCAAGTCATAGGGGGTGAAGCTTTCTTT; clone_size: once; v_call: TRBV14; j_call: TRBJ1-1; d_call: .
cdr3_aa: CASSAGGGIETQYF; cdr3_nt: TGTGCCAGTAGTGCGGGCGGAGGGATTGAGACCCAGTACTTC; clone_size: .; v_call: TRBV19; j_call: TRBJ2-5; d_call: .
cdr3_aa: CASSPYGYAEAFF; cdr3_nt: TGTGCCAGCAGCCCTTACGGGTACGCTGAAGCTTTCTTT; clone_size: .; v_call: TRBV2; j_call: TRBJ1-1; d_call: .
cdr3_aa: CASSQEMWGVETQYF; cdr3_nt: TGCGCCAGCAGCCAAGAAATGTGGGGAGTGGAGACCCAGTACTTC; clone_size: once; v_call: TRBV4-1; j_call: TRBJ2-5; d_call: .
cdr3_aa: CASSEGGTDTQYF; cdr3_nt: TGTGCCAGCAGTGAAGGCGGTACAGATACGCAGTATTTT; clone_size: .; v_call: TRBV6-1; j_call: TRBJ2-3; d_call: .
cdr3_aa: CASSTGGRSYEQYF; cdr3_nt: TGTGCCAGCTCAACGGGAGGAAGGTCCTACGAGCAGTACTTC; clone_size: .; v_call: TRBV18; j_call: TRBJ2-7; d_call: TRBD2
cdr3_aa: CASSPYGVGDEQFF; cdr3_nt: TGTGCCAGCAGCCCTTACGGGGTCGGGGATGAGCAGTTCTTC; clone_size: .; v_call: TRBV7-9; j_call: TRBJ2-1; d_call: .
cdr3_aa: CATTPGQGYYEQYF; cdr3_nt: TGTGCCACGACCCCGGGACAGGGATACTACGAGCAGTACTTC; clone_size: .; v_call: TRBV5-4; j_call: TRBJ2-7; d_call: TRBD1
cdr3_aa: CASSLAGTTKAFF; cdr3_nt: TGTGCCAGCAGCTTAGCCGGGACAACTAAAGCTTTCTTT; clone_size: few; v_call: TRBV11-2; j_call: TRBJ1-1; d_call: .
cdr3_aa: CASLDSYEQYF; cdr3_nt: TGTGCCAGCTTAGACTCCTACGAGCAGTACTTC; clone_size: .; v_call: TRBV6-1; j_call: TRBJ2-7; d_call: .
cdr3_aa: CASSKALWKQGVDYGYTF; cdr3_nt: TGTGCCAGCAGCAAAGCCTTATGGAAACAGGGGGTCGACTATGGCTACACCTTC; clone_size: .; v_call: TRBV21-1; j_call: TRBJ1-2; d_call: .
cdr3_aa: CASSLYSGQRNYGYTF; cdr3_nt: TGTGCCAGCAGTTTATACTCGGGACAGAGGAACTATGGCTACACCTTC; clone_size: .; v_call: TRBV28; j_call: TRBJ1-2; d_call: TRBD1
cdr3_aa: CASSQAQGGSGNTIYF; cdr3_nt: TGCGCCAGCAGCCAAGCCCAGGGGGGGTCTGGAAACACCATATATTTT; clone_size: once; v_call: TRBV4-3; j_call: TRBJ1-3; d_call: TRBD1
cdr3_aa: CASSTQENTEAFF; cdr3_nt: TGTGCCAGCAGCACCCAGGAGAACACTGAAGCTTTCTTT; clone_size: .; v_call: TRBV7-9; j_call: TRBJ1-1; d_call: .
cdr3_aa: CASSPRSGGALGQPQHF; cdr3_nt: TGTGCCAGCTCACCGCGCTCGGGGGGGGCCCTCGGTCAGCCCCAGCATTTT; clone_size: .; v_call: TRBV18; j_call: TRBJ1-5; d_call: .
cdr3_aa: CATEEMRAFF; cdr3_nt: TGTGCCACAGAGGAGATGCGGGCTTTCTTT; clone_size: .; v_call: TRBV28; j_call: TRBJ1-1; d_call: .
cdr3_aa: CASSLAGGGNQPQHF; cdr3_nt: TGTGCCAGCAGCTTGGCAGGGGGGGGCAATCAGCCCCAGCATTTT; clone_size: .; v_call: TRBV7-9; j_call: TRBJ1-5; d_call: TRBD1
cdr3_aa: CASTLQETQYF; cdr3_nt: TGTGCCAGCACCCTCCAAGAGACCCAGTACTTC; clone_size: .; v_call: TRBV28; j_call: TRBJ2-5; d_call: .
cdr3_aa: CASSYSSRTANYGYTF; cdr3_nt: TGTGCCAGCAGTTACTCGTCTAGGACAGCTAACTATGGCTACACCTTC; clone_size: .; v_call: TRBV6-6; j_call: TRBJ1-2; d_call: .
cdr3_aa: CASSRLGQQEKLFF; cdr3_nt: TGTGCCAGCAGCAGACTGGGACAGCAAGAAAAACTGTTTTTT; clone_size: .; v_call: TRBV14; j_call: TRBJ1-4; d_call: TRBD1
cdr3_aa: CASSTGRLAGGSTDTQYF; cdr3_nt: TGTGCCAGTAGCACCGGCAGACTAGCGGGGGGCTCCACAGATACGCAGTATTTT; clone_size: .; v_call: TRBV19; j_call: TRBJ2-3; d_call: TRBD2
cdr3_aa: CASSKEYPWGGSQNIQYF; cdr3_nt: TGTGCCAGCAGCAAAGAATACCCCTGGGGGGGCTCTCAAAACATTCAGTACTTC; clone_size: once; v_call: TRBV21-1; j_call: TRBJ2-4; d_call: .
cdr3_aa: CASSFQGRAEGYTF; cdr3_nt: TGTGCCAGCAGCTTTCAGGGCAGGGCGGAGGGCTACACCTTC; clone_size: .; v_call: TRBV7-2; j_call: TRBJ1-2; d_call: .
cdr3_aa: CASSFLTPSSPLHF; cdr3_nt: TGTGCCAGCAGTTTCCTTACTCCCAGTTCACCCCTCCACTTT; clone_size: .; v_call: TRBV28; j_call: TRBJ1-6; d_call: .
cdr3_aa: CASSLGTYDRLEQYF; cdr3_nt: TGCGCCAGCAGCCTGGGAACCTACGACAGGCTCGAGCAGTACTTC; clone_size: .; v_call: TRBV5-1; j_call: TRBJ2-7; d_call: .
cdr3_aa: CASSGISYEQYF; cdr3_nt: TGTGCCAGCAGCGGGATAAGCTACGAGCAGTACTTC; clone_size: few; v_call: TRBV7-9; j_call: TRBJ2-7; d_call: .
cdr3_aa: CASSASRAQGASGYTF; cdr3_nt: TGTGCCAGCAGCGCTAGTCGAGCACAGGGGGCTTCCGGCTACACCTTC; clone_size: .; v_call: TRBV7-2; j_call: TRBJ1-2; d_call: TRBD1
cdr3_aa: CASSPGTGEAYEQYF; cdr3_nt: TGTGCCAGCAGCCCGGGGACAGGAGAGGCCTACGAGCAGTACTTC; clone_size: .; v_call: TRBV4-2; j_call: TRBJ2-7; d_call: TRBD1
cdr3_aa: CASSRSGNTIYF; cdr3_nt: TGTGCCAGCAGCCGCTCGGGAAACACCATATATTTT; clone_size: .; v_call: TRBV7-9; j_call: TRBJ1-3; d_call: .
cdr3_aa: CASSLEENTEAFF; cdr3_nt: TGTGCCAGCAGCCTAGAAGAGAACACTGAAGCTTTCTTT; clone_size: once; v_call: TRBV11-3; j_call: TRBJ1-1; d_call: .
cdr3_aa: CASSPESPNTEAFF; cdr3_nt: TGTGCCAGCAGTCCAGAGAGCCCGAACACTGAAGCTTTCTTT; clone_size: .; v_call: TRBV14; j_call: TRBJ1-1; d_call: .
cdr3_aa: CASSGRGVEQFF; cdr3_nt: TGTGCCAGCAGCGGGCGCGGCGTGGAGCAGTTCTTC; clone_size: .; v_call: TRBV9; j_call: TRBJ2-1; d_call: .
cdr3_aa: CASSRRASEDQPQHF; cdr3_nt: TGTGCCAGCAGCCGCCGGGCCTCGGAGGATCAGCCCCAGCATTTT; clone_size: .; v_call: TRBV7-2; j_call: TRBJ1-5; d_call: .
cdr3_aa: CASSRTGVTGYTF; cdr3_nt: TGTGCCAGCAGTCGGACAGGGGTAACGGGCTACACCTTC; clone_size: .; v_call: TRBV28; j_call: TRBJ1-2; d_call: TRBD1
cdr3_aa: CASSLTGFADTQYF; cdr3_nt: TGCGCCAGCAGCTTGACAGGGTTTGCAGATACGCAGTATTTT; clone_size: .; v_call: TRBV5-1; j_call: TRBJ2-3; d_call: .
cdr3_aa: CASSWKGADEQYF; cdr3_nt: TGTGCCAGCAGTTGGAAGGGGGCCGACGAGCAGTACTTC; clone_size: .; v_call: TRBV6-6; j_call: TRBJ2-7; d_call: TRBD1
cdr3_aa: CASSLEGTGNTIYF; cdr3_nt: TGTGCCAGCAGCTTGGAGGGTACCGGAAACACCATATATTTT; clone_size: .; v_call: TRBV5-4; j_call: TRBJ1-3; d_call: .
cdr3_aa: CASSPSVRGRGNSPLHF; cdr3_nt: TGCGCCAGCAGCCCCTCGGTAAGGGGGCGTGGGAATTCACCCCTCCACTTT; clone_size: .; v_call: TRBV5-1; j_call: TRBJ1-6; d_call: TRBD1
cdr3_aa: CAISGGQGAGELFF; cdr3_nt: TGTGCCATCAGTGGGGGACAGGGGGCCGGGGAGCTGTTTTTT; clone_size: .; v_call: TRBV10-3; j_call: TRBJ2-2; d_call: TRBD1
cdr3_aa: CAWSAPGRRHYGYTF; cdr3_nt: TGTGCCTGGAGTGCACCAGGGAGGCGCCACTATGGCTACACCTTC; clone_size: .; v_call: TRBV30; j_call: TRBJ1-2; d_call: .
cdr3_aa: CASSLAAGTGELFF; cdr3_nt: TGTGCCAGCAGCTTAGCTGCTGGAACCGGGGAGCTGTTTTTT; clone_size: .; v_call: TRBV11-2; j_call: TRBJ2-2; d_call: .
cdr3_aa: CASSLGPGQGVYDQPQHF; cdr3_nt: TGTGCCAGCAGCTTAGGACCGGGACAGGGGGTATATGATCAGCCCCAGCATTTT; clone_size: .; v_call: TRBV7-9; j_call: TRBJ1-5; d_call: TRBD1
cdr3_aa: CASSLGTGGGEQYF; cdr3_nt: TGTGCCAGCAGTTTGGGGACAGGGGGCGGCGAGCAGTACTTC; clone_size: .; v_call: TRBV28; j_call: TRBJ2-7; d_call: TRBD1
cdr3_aa: CASRGKEGSFYNEQFF; cdr3_nt: TGCGCCAGCAGGGGGAAAGAGGGGAGTTTTTACAATGAGCAGTTCTTC; clone_size: .; v_call: TRBV4-3; j_call: TRBJ2-1; d_call: .
cdr3_aa: CASSLAWTNSNEQFF; cdr3_nt: TGTGCCAGCAGCTTAGCGTGGACGAACTCCAATGAGCAGTTCTTC; clone_size: .; v_call: TRBV7-2; j_call: TRBJ2-1; d_call: .
cdr3_aa: CSVGKGAEAFF; cdr3_nt: TGCAGCGTTGGGAAGGGGGCTGAAGCTTTCTTT; clone_size: .; v_call: TRBV29-1; j_call: TRBJ1-1; d_call: .
cdr3_aa: CASRDECYTWEVYEQYF; cdr3_nt: TGTGCCAGCAGGGACGAATGTTACACCTGGGAAGTCTACGAGCAGTACTTC; clone_size: .; v_call: TRBV25-1; j_call: TRBJ2-7; d_call: .
cdr3_aa: CASRGTGKETQYF; cdr3_nt: TGTGCCAGCAGGGGCACAGGTAAAGAGACCCAGTACTTC; clone_size: once; v_call: TRBV6-4; j_call: TRBJ2-5; d_call: .